The 22 T cell receptor beta chains given below trace back to one sample, sequenced in a study of T cells in Graves' hyperthyroidism and ophthalmopathy. There were TCR beta CDR3 regions amplified from RNA transcripts. RT-PCR in the first round (using the HTBI primer set) targeted the TCR CDR3. TCRdb independently ran MiXCR on the multiplex PCR reads; one entry per CDR3 protein. The profile covers 370,000 or so distinct CDR3 sequences, with about 25% appearing a single time and around 79% taken by the ten largest. The sample taken for sequencing was blood. These receptors were taken from a man aged 50 to 60 with Graves' hyperthyroidism.

This clonotype was recorded at least ten times. The rearrangement uses TRBV20-1 and TRBJ2-1; no firm D call. V dropped 5 bases and J dropped 3 bases, with 8 bases sitting between them. The CDR3 covers 12 residues. In germline, CDR1 is DFQATT, CDR2 SNEGSKA (reference sequence). CDR3: CSARPDYNEQFF. Written as DNA, the CDR3 is TGCAGTGCTCGGCCCGACTACAATGAGCAGTTCTTC.

This clonotype was recorded many times. The rearrangement joins TRBV28 to TRBJ2-1, with 11 bases that match TRBD2. V lost 5 bases and J lost 9; bases outside the gene matches: 3. This CDR3 has 13 residues. Germline assignment: CDR1 MDHEN and CDR2 SYDVKM. The CDR3 loop reads CASSSSGRGEQFF. CDR3 DNA sequence: TGTGCCAGCAGTAGTAGCGGGAGGGGTGAGCAGTTCTTC.

J is TRBJ1-1 and V is TRBV13; D possibly corresponds to TRBD1 (5 bases). Germline V gives CDR1 PRHDT, CDR2 FYEKMQ (reference sequence). V lost 6 bases, J lost 2 bases, and 19 bases lay in between. The CDR3 consists of 16 residues. The CDR3 region has the DNA TGTGCCAGCAGGTTTGGGGTCGCAGGGATTAACACTGAAGCTTTCTTT. Protein product: CASRFGVAGINTEAFF.

This clonotype was recorded many times. The gene calls are TRBV7-8 and TRBJ2-7, with D unclear. The CDR3 consists of 15 residues. Trimming pared 5 bases from V and 0 bases from J, leaving 14 bases between. The germline V gene has CDR1 SGHVS and CDR2 FQNEAQ. The CDR3, as DNA: TGTGCCAGCAGCCCGCCGGCAGGTCACTCCTACGAGCAGTACTTC. As protein: CASSPPAGHSYEQYF.

J is TRBJ1-1 and V is TRBV10-3; TRBD1 aligns across 10 bases. Germline V gene data show CDR1 as ENHRY and CDR2 as SYGVKD. The V gene end was trimmed by 5 bases and the J gene end by 6 bases; junction bases not matched to a gene: 9. The CDR3 contains 15 residues. CDR3 in DNA: TGTGCCATCAGTTCATTCGGGACAGGGGTGTCTGAAGCTTTCTTT. Its translation: CAISSFGTGVSEAFF.

This clonotype came up a few times. The chain combines TRBV7-9 with TRBJ2-1; 7 bases map to TRBD1. Trimming cost V 3 bases and J 7 bases; bases outside gene matches: 3. CDR1 is SEHNR and CDR2 is FQNEAQ in the germline V gene (reference sequence). CDR3 length: 13 residues. The CDR3 DNA is TGTGCCAGCAGCTTCGGCAGGGGGAATGAGCAGTTCTTC. The encoded protein is CASSFGRGNEQFF.

The chain has TRBV7-9 and TRBJ2-2; D gene unclear. This CDR3 has 11 amino acids. The germline V gene has CDR1 SEHNR and CDR2 FQNEAQ (reference sequence). The ends were cut back, 3 bases at V and 15 bases at J, with 11 bases in the middle. This CDR3 reads CASSFSGSVFF. The CDR3 DNA reads as TGTGCCAGCAGCTTTTCCGGGTCCGTGTTTTTT. Together with reference TRBV7-9 and TRBJ2-2, the CDR3 gives the full variable domain: DTGVSQNPRHKITKRGQNVTFRCDPISEHNRLYWYRQTLGQGPEFLTYFQNEAQLEKSRLLSDRFSAERPKGSFSTLEIQRTEQGDSAMYLCASSFSGSVFFGEGSRLTVL.

CDR3 protein: CASTNLGGSETQYF. CDR3 nucleotide sequence: TGTGCCAGCACCAATTTGGGGGGGAGCGAGACCCAGTACTTC. This sequence joins TRBV7-9 and TRBJ2-5; TRBD2 agrees at 7 bases. The CDR3 consists of 14 residues. CDR1 is SEHNR and CDR2 is FQNEAQ in the germline V gene (reference sequence). The trim removed 7 bases at V and 5 bases at J, leaving 10 bases unmatched.

This rearrangement joins TRBV10-3 to TRBJ2-3, with TRBD1 matching 10 bases. From germline, CDR1 is ENHRY and CDR2 SYGVKD. J lost 2 bases, V lost 2 bases, and 1 base had no gene match. The CDR3 consists of 15 residues. For the CDR3, the DNA is TGTGCCATCAGTGAGGGACAGGGGGTCACAGATACGCAGTATTTT. It codes for CAISEGQGVTDTQYF.

This clonotype showed up many times. V is TRBV12-3 or TRBV12-4 and J is TRBJ2-7; maybe TRBD2 (7 bases). The CDR3 contains 14 residues. V was pared by 6 bases and J by 3 bases, with 15 bases between. The CDR3 protein is CASSLGGGLYEQYF. CDR3 sequence (DNA): TGTGCCAGCAGCCTTGGGGGGGGCCTCTACGAGCAGTACTTC.

V usage is TRBV29-1 and J usage is TRBJ1-2; D not resolved. The CDR3 loop spans 13 amino acids. Germline V gene data show CDR1 as SQVTM and CDR2 as ANQGSEA. V lost 6 bases, J lost 6 bases, and 17 bases lay in between. The CDR3 DNA sequence: TGCAGCGTCCCTGGAAGGGTGGAGGATGGCTACACCTTC. Protein: CSVPGRVEDGYTF. The variable domain in full, with the rest retrieved from reference TRBV29-1 and TRBJ1-2, is SAVISQKPSRDICQRGTSLTIQCQVDSQVTMMFWYRQQPGQSLTLIATANQGSEATYESGFVIDKFPISRPNLTFSTLTVSNMSPEDSSIYLCSVPGRVEDGYTFGSGTRLTVV.

This rearrangement joins TRBV5-1 to TRBJ1-5; perhaps TRBD1 as D (6 bases). The CDR3 runs to 13 residues. Trimming took off 5 bases at V and 3 bases at J, with 9 bases between the two ends. CDR1 and CDR2 from the germline V gene are SGHRS and YFSETQ. The CDR3 nucleotides read TGCGCCAGCAGTAGGGACAACAATCAGCCCCAGCATTTT. Translation gives CASSRDNNQPQHF. The entire variable domain, with the rest obtained from reference TRBV5-1 and TRBJ1-5, is as follows: KAGVTQTPRYLIKTRGQQVTLSCSPISGHRSVSWYQQTPGQGLQFLFEYFSETQRNKGNFPGRFSGRQFSNSRSEMNVSTLELGDSALYLCASSRDNNQPQHFGDGTRLSIL.

The V call is TRBV3-1, the J call TRBJ1-5; D unclear. From germline, CDR1 is LGHDT and CDR2 YNNKEL (reference sequence). V was clipped by 2 bases and J by 4 bases, with 6 bases between them. This CDR3 region has 13 residues. As DNA, the CDR3 is TGTGCCAGCAGCCAATCCCTAAATCAGCCCCAGCATTTT. Encoded protein: CASSQSLNQPQHF.

This clonotype has at least ten counts. The chain combines TRBV29-1 with TRBJ2-3; 11 bases are a match to TRBD2. The germline gives CDR1 SQVTM, CDR2 ANQGSEA. The J segment lost 0 bases and the V segment lost 6 bases, leaving 5 bases of the junction unmatched. The CDR3 has 15 amino acids. This CDR3 is CSVRLAGPSTDTQYF. The CDR3 bases are TGCAGCGTCCGACTAGCGGGGCCCAGCACAGATACGCAGTATTTT.

This clonotype has just a few counts. The chain uses TRBV24-1 and TRBJ2-1; TRBD2 aligns across 11 bases. CDR1 is KGHDR and CDR2 is SFDVKD in the germline V gene. V was clipped by 5 bases and J by 1 base; unmatched bases: 12. The CDR3 contains 19 residues. CDR3 DNA sequence: TGTGCCACCAGTGCGGTAGCGGGAGGGGCCCTCCCTTCCTACAATGAGCAGTTCTTC. This sequence encodes CATSAVAGGALPSYNEQFF.

The CDR3 reads CASNNPATEWETQYF. CDR3 in DNA: TGTGCCAGCAATAATCCAGCGACGGAATGGGAGACCCAGTACTTC. The chain recombines TRBV2 with TRBJ2-5; no reliable D call. Germline values: CDR1 SNHLY, CDR2 FYNNEI. The CDR3 is 15 residues long. V lost 7 bases, J lost 5 bases, and 20 bases lay in between.

This chain connects TRBV6-5 to TRBJ1-3; D not certain. The V and J ends lost 0 bases and 4 bases respectively, with 13 bases between them. The CDR3 is 16 residues long. Germline assignment: CDR1 MNHEY and CDR2 SVGAGI. The chain's CDR3 is CASSYSGIQRGNTIYF. CDR3 in DNA: TGTGCCAGCAGTTACTCTGGGATTCAAAGAGGAAACACCATATATTTT.

This rearrangement joins TRBV2 to TRBJ1-4; D call uncertain. The CDR3 loop spans 17 amino acids. Trimming took 1 base from V and 7 from J, leaving 19 bases between them. Germline V gene data show CDR1 as SNHLY and CDR2 as FYNNEI. DNA of the CDR3: TGTGCCAGCAGTGAAGTAGTAGGAGGAGATACGGGTGAAAAACTGTTTTTT. It yields the protein CASSEVVGGDTGEKLFF.

This clonotype occurred a few times. This rearrangement joins TRBV12-3 or TRBV12-4 to TRBJ1-1, with 7 bases fitting TRBD1. This CDR3 contains 15 residues. V shed 6 bases, J shed 0 bases, and the junction held 7 bases outside the gene matches. Written as DNA, the CDR3 is TGTGCCAGCAGCCCAGACAGGGTTGTGAACACTGAAGCTTTCTTT. Translating it yields CASSPDRVVNTEAFF.

This sequence joins TRBV10-3 and TRBJ2-7, with D perhaps matching TRBD2 (5 bases). The CDR3 is 15 amino acids. In germline, CDR1 is ENHRY, CDR2 SYGVKD. The V gene lost 0 bases and the J gene lost 2 bases, with 11 bases spanning the gap. The CDR3 sequence is CAISESDQRTYEQYF. CDR3 DNA: TGTGCCATCAGTGAGTCGGATCAGCGGACCTACGAGCAGTACTTC.

The chain joins TRBV6-2 or TRBV6-3 to TRBJ1-2; no clear D gene. The V gene's germline CDR1 is MNHEY and CDR2 SVGEGT. The germline V and J ends were trimmed by 6 bases and 3 bases, with 5 bases remaining between them. This CDR3 region has 11 residues. The CDR3 reads CASRNDYGYTF. The CDR3 DNA sequence: TGTGCCAGCAGGAACGACTATGGCTACACCTTC.

The chain employs TRBV6-4 and TRBJ2-1; TRBD1 might be the D (6 bases). Trimming left V 10 bases short and J 0 bases short, with 16 bases between. Germline V gene lookup returns CDR1 MRHNA and CDR2 SNTAGT. The CDR3 runs to 15 residues. CDR3 amino acids: CAILPRGSSYNEQFF. The CDR3 DNA reads as TGTGCCATTCTCCCGAGGGGGAGCTCCTACAATGAGCAGTTCTTC.